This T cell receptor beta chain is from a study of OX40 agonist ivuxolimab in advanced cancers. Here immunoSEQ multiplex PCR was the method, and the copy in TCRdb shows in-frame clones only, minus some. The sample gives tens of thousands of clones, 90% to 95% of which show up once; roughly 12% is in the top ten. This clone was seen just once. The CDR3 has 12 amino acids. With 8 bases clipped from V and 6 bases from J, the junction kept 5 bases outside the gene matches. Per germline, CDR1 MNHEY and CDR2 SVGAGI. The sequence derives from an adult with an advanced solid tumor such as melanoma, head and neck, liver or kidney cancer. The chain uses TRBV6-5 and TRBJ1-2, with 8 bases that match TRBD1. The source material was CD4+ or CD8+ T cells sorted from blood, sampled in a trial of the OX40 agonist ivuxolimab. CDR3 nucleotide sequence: TGTGCCAGCGGTACAGGGGGTAATGGCTACACCTTC. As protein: CASGTGGNGYTF.